The clone carrying this T cell receptor (beta chain) was observed once. The sample is drawn from a study of blood T cell repertoires in COVID-19. Study summary: Spain, Italy and the United States supplied samples that represented acute and convalescent COVID-19. From T cells, B-cell-depleted T cells, or PBMCs came the material, which was cDNA or gDNA.

Measured with immunoSEQ multiplex PCR; TCRdb has only the in-frame clones, and not every one. The sample lists 130,000 to 150,000 clones, about nine tenths seen once, with about 2.1% in the top ten. The TCR originated in a human donor in a cohort sampled during active COVID-19. The material sequenced was peripheral blood.

CDR3 DNA sequence: TGTGCCAGCTCACCACGCGTCAGGGACTACGAGCAGTACTTC. Its translation: CASSPRVRDYEQYF. V gene TRBV18 combines with J gene TRBJ2-7; possible D gene TRBD1, 5 bases. This CDR3 has 14 amino acids. V was cut by 1 base and J by 3 bases, with 10 bases left in between. Looked up from germline, CDR1 is KGHSH and CDR2 is LQKENI.